The clone carrying this TCR beta chain appeared a few times. Its specificity is unknown. These data are taken from a study of T cell repertoires in cytomegalovirus infection. TCRdb reprocessed the reads with MiXCR, giving one entry per CDR3 protein. The sample consists of approximately 1,000,000 distinct CDR3 sequences, roughly 31% of them appearing once. The junction had 15 bases not matched to a gene; V was cut back by 6 bases and J by 0 bases. The CDR3 runs to 19 residues. Sample: cultured CD8+ T cells from PBMCs, taken from culture after CMV antigen stimulation. V gene TRBV12-3 or TRBV12-4 combines with J gene TRBJ2-1, with 9 bases aligning to TRBD2. This clonotype was obtained from a human donor in good health (CMV status not recorded). Some clones in this sample may be carry-over from other donors' samples. The CDR3 DNA reads TGTGCCAGCAGGACAGCGGGGGGCCACTCCTCGAGCTCCTACAATGAGCAGTTCTTC. Amino acids: CASRTAGGHSSSSYNEQFF.